This is a list of T cell receptor beta chains from one sample in a study of cytomegalovirus exposure and HLA in healthy donors. Some clones are missing from TCRdb's copy, which holds only in-frame ones; the method was immunoSEQ multiplex PCR. Among under 200,000 clones, 73% were seen once, and the ten largest hold 5.4%. Sequenced: PBMCs. The receptors come from a woman in her late teens or twenties in good health and CMV-seropositive. The CDR3 runs from the conserved cysteine through the conserved F or W. D genes are given only for firm matches. The size of a clone is reported for some rows only, either as once, few or many, or as a class for expanded clones.

V: TRBV7-3
J: TRBJ2-3
size: NA
D: NA
DNA: TGTGCCAGCAGCTCTAGACTGCAAGATACGCAGTATTTT
CDR3: CASSSRLQDTQYF

V: TRBV30
J: TRBJ2-2
size: NA
D: TRBD2
DNA: TGTGCCTGGACCGGGACTAGCGGGGGAAGGGGCGGGGAGCTGTTTTTT
CDR3: CAWTGTSGGRGGELFF

V: TRBV7-6
J: TRBJ2-7
size: NA
D: NA
DNA: TGTGCCAGCAGCTTAGACGGACAGACTGAGGCGAACTTC
CDR3: CASSLDGQTEANF

V: TRBV2
J: TRBJ2-3
size: NA
D: NA
DNA: TGTGCCAGCAGCGGCAGGGGAATGGGATATTTT
CDR3: CASSGRGMGYF

V: TRBV11-2
J: TRBJ2-7
size: NA
D: NA
DNA: TGTGCCAGCAGCATGGGACAAACCTACGAGCAGTACTTC
CDR3: CASSMGQTYEQYF

V: TRBV10-1
J: TRBJ1-5
size: NA
D: NA
DNA: TGCGCCAGCAGACGGGACTTATGTCAGCCCCAGCATTTT
CDR3: CASRRDLCQPQHF

V: TRBV5-6
J: TRBJ2-5
size: few
D: TRBD2
DNA: TGTGCCAGCAGCCATACTAGCGGGGGGTACGTGGAGACCCAGTACTTC
CDR3: CASSHTSGGYVETQYF

V: TRBV5-6
J: TRBJ2-7
size: NA
D: NA
DNA: TGTGCCAGCAGCTTTGGGAGGGGGTCAGTCGAGCAGTACTTC
CDR3: CASSFGRGSVEQYF

V: TRBV30
J: TRBJ1-2
size: NA
D: NA
DNA: TGTGCCTGGAGGGAGGGGTTTGGCTACACCTTC
CDR3: CAWREGFGYTF

V: TRBV4-3
J: TRBJ1-1
size: NA
D: NA
DNA: TGCGCCAGCAGCCAAGATCGTGCCGCGGGGACTGAAGCTTTCTTT
CDR3: CASSQDRAAGTEAFF

V: TRBV27
J: TRBJ1-3
size: NA
D: NA
DNA: TGTGCCAGCAGTACCGCCGCACTCGGGTCCGGAAACACCATATATTTT
CDR3: CASSTAALGSGNTIYF

V: TRBV6-1
J: TRBJ2-5
size: NA
D: TRBD1
DNA: TGTGCCAGCAGTTCCCGCAGGGGGTCGCGGGAGACCCAGTACTTC
CDR3: CASSSRRGSRETQYF

V: TRBV27
J: TRBJ1-1
size: once
D: NA
DNA: TGTGCCAGCAGTTTAAGGGAGGTAGGGACTGAAGCTTTCTTT
CDR3: CASSLREVGTEAFF

V: TRBV18
J: TRBJ1-2
size: NA
D: NA
DNA: TGTGCCAGCTCACCACCCTTGCCTAGGTCAGATGGCTACACCTTC
CDR3: CASSPPLPRSDGYTF

V: TRBV28
J: TRBJ2-5
size: few
D: NA
DNA: TGTGCCAGCGACGAGGGGGTTGGGGAGACCCAGTACTTC
CDR3: CASDEGVGETQYF

V: TRBV5-6
J: TRBJ2-1
size: NA
D: TRBD2
DNA: TGTGCCAGCAGCTTGGCCCTCTTCGGGCGGGGGGGCTACAATGAGCAGTTCTTC
CDR3: CASSLALFGRGGYNEQFF

V: TRBV29-1
J: TRBJ2-1
size: NA
D: NA
DNA: TGCAGCGTTGATCCGGGGTACAATGAGCAGTTCTTC
CDR3: CSVDPGYNEQFF

V: TRBV7-2
J: TRBJ2-3
size: NA
D: TRBD2
DNA: TGTGCCAGCAGCCCAAGGTTGTTAGCGGGGGGCCGAAGCACAGATACGCAGTATTTT
CDR3: CASSPRLLAGGRSTDTQYF

V: TRBV30
J: TRBJ1-4
size: NA
D: TRBD1
DNA: TGTGCCTGGGGACAGGGTTGGCACGAAAAACTGTTTTTT
CDR3: CAWGQGWHEKLFF